The 28 T cell receptor beta chains in this list originate from one sample, sequenced in a study of T cell clonality in common variable immunodeficiency. Method: immunoSEQ multiplex PCR; TCRdb's copy keeps in-frame clones and lacks some. This sample shows tens of thousands of clones and no singletons; 0.8% rests with the ten largest. Sequencing was carried out using peripheral blood mononuclear cells. The source of these receptors is a person aged 18-70 years in good health.

This clone has at least ten counts. CDR3 bases read: TGCGCCAGCAGCTTGGATGCGCGTGGCGGAAACTATGGC. It is translated as CASSLDARGGNYG. The complete CDR3 sequence is CASSLDARGGNYGYTF. This chain joins TRBV5-1 and TRBJ1-2; no clear D. The observed sequence ends 3 residues before the CDR3 terminus, with the missing tail filled in from the germline J gene. CDR1 is SGHRS and CDR2 is YFSETQ in the germline V gene. Trimming removed 0 bases at V and 2 bases at J, with 14 bases between. The CDR3 has 16 residues.

This clone was seen many times. The CDR3: CASSFSLLSQSYNEQFF. The part of the CDR3 DNA that was read is TGCGCCAGCAGCTTCTCCCTTCTGTCGCAGTCCTACAATGAG. The chain recombines TRBV5-1 with TRBJ2-1; D remains unclear. The read is 3 residues too short to cover the CDR3 end, so that end is filled in from the germline J gene. Germline CDR1 SGHRS, CDR2 YFSETQ. The ends were cut back, 2 bases at V and 1 base at J, with 16 bases in the middle. The CDR3 runs to 17 residues. The variable domain in full, with the rest retrieved from reference TRBV5-1 and TRBJ2-1, is KAGVTQTPRYLIKTRGQQVTLSCSPISGHRSVSWYQQTPGQGLQFLFEYFSETQRNKGNFPGRFSGRQFSNSRSEMNVSTLELGDSALYLCASSFSLLSQSYNEQFFGPGTRLTVL.

This clone was detected ten times or more. Read data end 3 residues before the CDR3 end; the end is taken from the germline J gene. The gene calls are TRBV7-2 and TRBJ2-7, with TRBD1 matching over 7 bases. CDR3 length: 15 residues. Germline V CDR1 and CDR2: SGHTA, FQGNSA. Losses at the gene ends were 5 bases for V and 1 base for J; bases not matched to a gene: 8. CDR3 amino acids: CASSADRDRSYEQYF. CDR3 DNA, as far as it was read: TGTGCCAGCAGCGCAGACCGGGACAGATCCTACGAG.

This clone was observed at least ten times. The CDR3 end lies 3 residues beyond the end of the read and is filled in from the germline J gene. This chain links TRBV7-2 with TRBJ1-2; 9 bases map to TRBD1. With V trimmed by 6 bases and J by 6 bases, 8 bases remained unmatched. Germline CDR1 and CDR2: SGHTA and FQGNSA. The CDR3 spans 14 residues. This chain's CDR3 is CASSTGTGRNGYTF. Partial CDR3 DNA: TGTGCCAGCAGTACCGGGACAGGGCGGAATGGC.

The sample holds many counts of this clone. The read ends 3 residues before the CDR3 terminus; that terminus is restored from the germline J gene. The chain has TRBV9 and TRBJ2-3; D not certain. The germline gives CDR1 SGDLS, CDR2 YYNGEE. Trimming took 0 bases from V and 0 from J, leaving 11 bases between them. This CDR3 is 16 amino acids long. The sequenced CDR3 bases are TGTGCCAGCAGCGTAGGTACAGTTGGGAGCACAGATACG. Translation: CASSVGTVGSTDT. The full CDR3 is CASSVGTVGSTDTQYF. The whole variable domain, remainder taken from reference TRBV9 and TRBJ2-3, is DSGVTQTPKHLITATGQRVTLRCSPRSGDLSVYWYQQSLDQGLQFLIQYYNGEERAKGNILERFSAQQFPDLHSELNLSSLELGDSALYFCASSVGTVGSTDTQYFGPGTRLTVL.

This clone was picked up many times. The read ends 3 residues before the CDR3 terminus; that terminus is restored from the germline J gene. The sample carries other DNA sequences with the same CDR3. The J gene is TRBJ2-7, the V gene TRBV5-6, with a weak D call TRBD2 (6 bases). This CDR3 is 14 amino acids long. Germline loops: CDR1 SGHDT, CDR2 YYEEEE. Trimming pared 3 bases from V and 0 bases from J, leaving 10 bases between. Incomplete CDR3 DNA: TGTGCCAGCAGCTCGGGACTTCCCTCCTACGAG. This encodes CASSSGLPSYE. The entire CDR3 protein is CASSSGLPSYEQYF.

This clone has only a few counts. The CDR3 extends 3 residues past the end of the read, so its final part is completed from the germline J gene. The chain uses TRBV19 and TRBJ2-7; 10 nucleotides agree with TRBD1. The ends lost 3 bases at V and 6 bases at J; junction bases unmatched: 8. Per the germline V gene, CDR1 is LNHDA and CDR2 is SQIVND (reference sequence). This CDR3 contains 15 residues. The CDR3 protein is CASSMGTGAPSEQYF. CDR3 DNA, as far as it was read: TGTGCCAGTAGTATGGGGACAGGGGCCCCTTCCGAG.

This clone was observed at least ten times. With the read ending 3 residues before the CDR3 end, the germline J gene is used to fill in that end. The rearrangement uses TRBV7-8 and TRBJ2-1, with D perhaps TRBD2 (5 bases). The V and J ends lost 5 bases and 9 bases respectively, with 17 bases between them. CDR1 SGHVS and CDR2 FQNEAQ come from the germline V gene. This CDR3 has 14 amino acids. The CDR3 bases that were read are TGTGCCAGCAGCCCCCTGGAGAGCGGCTTTGAG. Its translation: CASSPLESGFE. The whole CDR3 region reads CASSPLESGFEQFF.

This clone was seen ten or more times. Read data end 3 residues before the CDR3 end; the end is taken from the germline J gene. The chain uses TRBV7-2 and TRBJ2-5; D is uncertain. Trimming pared 5 bases from V and 3 bases from J, leaving 7 bases between. From germline, CDR1 is SGHTA and CDR2 FQGNSA. The length of the CDR3 is 12 residues. The CDR3 DNA, read in part, is TGTGCCAGCAGCATCAGAGAAGAGACC. Encoded protein: CASSIREET. The entire CDR3 sequence reads CASSIREETQYF.

In its sample, this clone was seen many times. The read ends 3 residues before the CDR3 terminus; that terminus is restored from the germline J gene. Different DNA sequences within this sample yield the same CDR3. This chain uses TRBV5-1 with TRBJ2-7; D might be TRBD1 (6 bases). The CDR3 spans 13 residues. The germline V gene has CDR1 SGHRS and CDR2 YFSETQ. Trimming cost V 0 bases and J 2 bases, with 6 bases left between them. CDR3 sequence reads: CASSLEGAYEQYF. The DNA read from the CDR3 is TGCGCCAGCAGCTTGGAGGGGGCCTACGAG.

The table lists this clone with many counts. The read terminates 3 residues before the CDR3 end, so the remaining end is supplied by the germline J gene. This chain joins TRBV5-5 and TRBJ2-1; 8 bases match TRBD2. Germline trimming cut 1 base from V and 4 bases from J; bases unmatched to any gene: 4. The CDR3 loop spans 15 amino acids. Germline V gives CDR1 SGHKS, CDR2 YYEKEE (reference sequence). The part of the CDR3 DNA that was read is TGTGCCAGCAGCTTGAGTAGCGGGACTTACAATGAG. Protein: CASSLSSGTYNE. The full CDR3 protein is CASSLSSGTYNEQFF.

This clone came up many times. The sequence runs out 3 residues before the end of the CDR3; the remainder is reconstructed from the germline J gene. The V and J genes are TRBV10-3 and TRBJ2-1; 9 bases agree with TRBD2. Trimming took 4 bases from V and 3 from J; bases not matched to a gene: 4. This CDR3 contains 15 residues. Germline-derived CDR1 and CDR2 are ENHRY and SYGVKD. The CDR3 loop reads CAISALAGDYNEQFF. Partial CDR3 DNA: TGTGCCATCAGTGCACTAGCGGGCGACTACAATGAG.

The sample holds many counts of this clone. The read is 3 residues too short to cover the CDR3 end, so that end is filled in from the germline J gene. This rearrangement joins TRBV4-1 to TRBJ2-5, with D possibly matching TRBD1 (5 bases). The CDR3 totals 17 residues. Between the trimmed V and J ends, which lost 0 bases and 5 bases, there was a span of 19 bases. CDR1 and CDR2 (germline): MGHRA, YSYEKL. CDR3 region: CASSQDDSERPLETQYF. CDR3 DNA, as far as it was read: TGCGCCAGCAGCCAAGATGACAGCGAACGTCCACTCGAGACC.

This clone was counted many times. CDR3 in amino acids: CASSLGTGGTDTQYF. CDR3 bases read: TGTGCCAGCAGTCTCGGGACAGGGGGTACAGATACG. The chain is built from TRBV12-3 or TRBV12-4 and TRBJ2-3; 11 bases match TRBD1. From the germline J gene comes the end of the CDR3, since the read stops 3 residues before it. CDR3 length equals 15 residues. V was clipped by 5 bases and J by 3 bases; unmatched bases: 4.

This clone was detected ten times or more. The CDR3 end lies 3 residues beyond the end of the read and is filled in from the germline J gene. The chain recombines TRBV12-5 with TRBJ2-7, with 11 bases matching TRBD1. Per the germline V gene, CDR1 is LGHNT and CDR2 is FRNRAP. V lost 1 base to trimming and J lost 3 bases; unmatched junction nucleotides: 5. The CDR3 contains 16 residues. CDR3 region: CASGLEVGTGGYEQYF. The sequenced part of the CDR3 DNA is TGTGCTAGTGGTTTGGAAGTGGGGACAGGGGGCTACGAG.

This clone was counted at least ten times. Coverage ceases 3 residues before the CDR3 finishes, and the germline J gene fills in the end. The chain is built from TRBV7-9 and TRBJ1-1; unclear D gene. This CDR3 is 12 amino acids long. From germline, CDR1 is SEHNR and CDR2 FQNEAQ (reference sequence). V was clipped by 0 bases and J by 6 bases, with 5 bases between them. The CDR3 sequence: CASSLASPEAFF. CDR3 bases read: TGTGCCAGCAGCTTAGCCTCCCCTGAA.

In its sample, this clone was seen many times. The read is 3 residues too short to cover the CDR3 end, so that end is filled in from the germline J gene. This chain links TRBV28 with TRBJ2-7; D is possibly TRBD1 or TRBD2 (6 bases each). Trimming pared 2 bases from V and 5 bases from J, leaving 13 bases between. The CDR3 is made up of 14 amino acids. Germline CDR1 and CDR2: MDHEN and SYDVKM. The CDR3: CASSLGGGVDEQYF. The sequenced part of the CDR3 DNA is TGTGCCAGCAGTTTAGGAGGGGGAGTCGACGAG.

This clone was detected many times. The CDR3 bases that were read are TGTGCCAGTAGTCGATCTAGCGGGAGGATGGATGAG. This sequence encodes CASSRSSGRMDE. In full, the CDR3 is CASSRSSGRMDEQFF. The J gene is TRBJ2-1, the V gene TRBV19; 11 bases match TRBD2. The read comes to an end 3 residues before the CDR3 does, leaving the germline J gene to fill in the end. Per germline, CDR1 LNHDA and CDR2 SQIVND (reference sequence). V gave up 5 bases and J gave up 8 bases; unmatched junction bases: 8. The CDR3 is made up of 15 amino acids. Full variable domain (remainder filled in from reference TRBV19 and TRBJ2-1): DGGITQSPKYLFRKEGQNVTLSCEQNLNHDAMYWYRQDPGQGLRLIYYSQIVNDFQKGDIAEGYSVSREKKESFPLTVTSAQKNPTAFYLCASSRSSGRMDEQFFGPGTRLTVL.

At least ten counts were recorded for this clone. The CDR3 end falls 3 residues outside the read, so it is completed with the germline J gene. This chain uses TRBV20-1 with TRBJ2-7, with D possibly matching TRBD2 (5 bases). Trimming stripped 7 bases from V and 0 bases from J, with 10 bases between. The CDR3 loop spans 12 amino acids. CDR1 and CDR2 from the germline V gene are DFQATT and SNEGSKA (reference sequence). CDR3 sequence: CSGRGPSYEQYF. The DNA read from the CDR3 is TGCAGTGGCCGAGGGCCCTCCTACGAG.

This clone appeared many times. The read finishes 3 residues shy of the CDR3 end, and the germline J gene is used to complete it. V gene TRBV30 combines with J gene TRBJ1-5; 8 nucleotides line up with TRBD1. V shed 7 bases, J shed 0 bases, and the junction held 8 bases outside the gene matches. There are 15 residues in the CDR3. Germline assignment: CDR1 GTSNPN and CDR2 SVGIG (reference sequence). The DNA read from the CDR3 is TGTGCCTTAGACAGGGGTGGAAATAGCAATCAGCCC. It is translated as CALDRGGNSNQP. The whole CDR3 is CALDRGGNSNQPQHF.

In its sample, this clone was seen many times. The read gets to within 3 residues of the CDR3 end, and the germline J gene fills in the rest. The chain couples TRBV12-3 or TRBV12-4 to TRBJ2-1; 8 bases are shared with TRBD2. This CDR3 contains 14 residues. J lost 3 bases, V lost 6 bases, and 4 bases had no gene match. CDR3 DNA, as far as it was read: TGTGCCAGCAGACCCGGGACTAGCTACAATGAG. Protein product: CASRPGTSYNE. The CDR3, in full, reads CASRPGTSYNEQFF.

Many counts were recorded for this clone. The sequenced CDR3 bases are TGTGCCAGCAACGGACAGGGTTACTACGAG. The encoded protein is CASNGQGYYE. From start to end, the CDR3 is CASNGQGYYEQYF. The chain employs TRBV28 and TRBJ2-7, with TRBD1 matching over 8 bases. The CDR3 end falls 3 residues outside the read, so it is completed with the germline J gene. CDR3 size: 13 residues. V lost 7 bases to trimming and J lost 3 bases; unmatched junction nucleotides: 5. Per the germline V gene, CDR1 is MDHEN and CDR2 is SYDVKM.

This clone came up many times. The read ends 3 residues shy of where the CDR3 ends; the end is completed using the germline J gene. The chain is built from TRBV29-1 and TRBJ2-2, with a tentative D call TRBD2 (5 bases). The CDR3 has 15 residues. Trimming took off 7 bases at V and 2 bases at J, with 17 bases between the two ends. Germline lookup yields CDR1 SQVTM and CDR2 ANQGSEA. The CDR3 bases that were read are TGCAGCGGCGGGCTTACCGACCTAAACACCGGGGAG. Translated, it gives CSGGLTDLNTGE. The entire CDR3 is CSGGLTDLNTGELFF.

This clone was detected ten times or more. The missing CDR3 end, 3 residues past where the read stops, is filled in from the germline J gene. The chain has TRBV7-2 and TRBJ2-3, with TRBD2 matching over 8 bases. The CDR3 loop spans 15 amino acids. Germline V gene lookup returns CDR1 SGHTA and CDR2 FQGNSA. J gave up 4 bases and V 6 bases, and 9 bases lay outside the gene matches. The CDR3 spells CASSSSGFRADTQYF. The covered CDR3 bases are TGTGCCAGCAGTTCTAGCGGGTTTCGGGCAGATACG.

This clone was detected many times. The read finishes 3 residues shy of the CDR3 end, and the germline J gene is used to complete it. V gene TRBV5-1 combines with J gene TRBJ2-1; D may be TRBD2 (6 bases). Germline loops: CDR1 SGHRS, CDR2 YFSETQ. V was shortened by 2 bases and J by 4 bases, with 13 bases between the two germline ends. The CDR3 sequence is 15 residues long. This CDR3 reads CASSLSGEIYNEQFF. The DNA read from the CDR3 is TGCGCCAGCAGCTTATCGGGGGAGATTTACAATGAG. The whole variable domain, filled in from reference TRBV5-1 and TRBJ2-1, reads KAGVTQTPRYLIKTRGQQVTLSCSPISGHRSVSWYQQTPGQGLQFLFEYFSETQRNKGNFPGRFSGRQFSNSRSEMNVSTLELGDSALYLCASSLSGEIYNEQFFGPGTRLTVL.

This clone has at least ten counts. The read ends 3 residues shy of where the CDR3 ends; the end is completed using the germline J gene. The chain employs TRBV29-1 and TRBJ2-7; 7 nucleotides match TRBD2. The ends lost 4 bases at V and 0 bases at J; junction bases unmatched: 6. The CDR3 has 14 residues. Germline V gene lookup returns CDR1 SQVTM and CDR2 ANQGSEA. The CDR3 bases that were read are TGCAGCGTTGCCACGGGCGGGAGCTCCTACGAG. This sequence encodes CSVATGGSSYE. The whole CDR3 sequence is CSVATGGSSYEQYF.

This clone was seen at least ten times. Coverage ceases 3 residues before the CDR3 finishes, and the germline J gene fills in the end. This chain joins TRBV6-2 or TRBV6-3 and TRBJ2-3; 9 nucleotides line up with TRBD1. The CDR3 totals 17 residues. Unmatched junction bases numbered 10, after V lost 6 bases and J lost 0 bases. CDR1 is MNHEY and CDR2 is SVGEGT in the germline V gene. CDR3 region: CASSPLGTGFSTDTQYF. The CDR3 bases that were read are TGTGCCAGCAGCCCACTCGGGACAGGGTTTAGCACAGATACG.

This clone was counted ten times or more. The read ends 3 residues early relative to the CDR3; the germline J gene fills the gap. The chain has TRBV10-1 and TRBJ2-2; perhaps TRBD1 as D (8 bases). Germline CDR1 is WNHNN and CDR2 is SYGVQD (reference sequence). The CDR3 runs 16 residues. CDR3 in amino acids: CASSGTGQGGYSRLFF. The DNA read from the CDR3 is TGCGCCAGCAGTGGTACCGGACAGGGAGGGTATTCAAGG.